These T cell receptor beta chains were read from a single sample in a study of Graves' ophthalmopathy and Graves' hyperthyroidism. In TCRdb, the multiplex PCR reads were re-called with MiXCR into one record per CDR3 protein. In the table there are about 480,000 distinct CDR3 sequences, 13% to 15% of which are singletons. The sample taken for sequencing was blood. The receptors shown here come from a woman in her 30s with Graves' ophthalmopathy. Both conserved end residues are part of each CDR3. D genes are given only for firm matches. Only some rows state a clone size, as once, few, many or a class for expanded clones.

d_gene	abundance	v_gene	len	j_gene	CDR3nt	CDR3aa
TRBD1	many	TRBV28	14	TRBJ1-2	TGTGCCAGCAGTCGAACAGGGGGGGGCTATGGCTACACCTTC	CASSRTGGGYGYTF
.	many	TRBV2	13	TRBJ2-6	TGTGCCAGCAGTTGGGATGGGGCCAACGTCCTGACTTTC	CASSWDGANVLTF
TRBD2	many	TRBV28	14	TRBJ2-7	TGTGCCAGCAGTCCCGGGACTAGTTTCTACGAGCAGTACTTC	CASSPGTSFYEQYF
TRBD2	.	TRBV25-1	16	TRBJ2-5	TGTGCCAGCAGTCCCGGCGGGGGGCCTTCACAAGAGACCCAGTACTTC	CASSPGGGPSQETQYF
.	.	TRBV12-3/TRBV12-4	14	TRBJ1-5	TGTGCCAGCAGTCCTCCTCCCGGGACACAGCCCCAGCATTTT	CASSPPPGTQPQHF
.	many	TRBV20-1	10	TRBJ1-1	TGCGCGGGGGAAAGCACTGAAGCTTTCTTT	CAGESTEAFF
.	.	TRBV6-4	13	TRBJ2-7	TGTGCCAGCAGTTTGGGGTACATCTACGAGCAGTACTTC	CASSLGYIYEQYF
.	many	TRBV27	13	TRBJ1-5	TGTGCCAGCAGTCGGACGAGCAATCAGCCCCAGCATTTT	CASSRTSNQPQHF
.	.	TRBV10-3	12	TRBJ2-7	TGCGCGTCAGCCGCACCATTCTACGAGCAGTACTTC	CASAAPFYEQYF
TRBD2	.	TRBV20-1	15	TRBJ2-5	TGCAGTGCTAGGGCTAGCGGGGGGGCCGGCGAGACCCAGTACTTC	CSARASGGAGETQYF
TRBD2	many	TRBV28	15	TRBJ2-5	TGTGCCAGCAGTAAACTAGCGGGGGGGGCAGAGACCCAGTACTTC	CASSKLAGGAETQYF
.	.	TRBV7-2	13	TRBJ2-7	TGTGCCAGCACCAAGGACTTGGTAGGCGAGCAGTACTTC	CASTKDLVGEQYF
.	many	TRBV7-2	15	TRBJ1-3	TGTGCCAGCAGTCCTGGTAGGACCTCTGGAAACACCATATATTTT	CASSPGRTSGNTIYF
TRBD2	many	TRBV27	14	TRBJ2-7	TGTGCCAGCAGTCCGCATAGCGGGACCTACGAGCAGTACTTC	CASSPHSGTYEQYF
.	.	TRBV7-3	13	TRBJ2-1	TGTGCCAGCAGCGCCGAGGCCCGCCATGAGCAGTTCTTC	CASSAEARHEQFF
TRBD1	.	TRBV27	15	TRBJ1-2	TGTGCCAGCAGTTTATCGTGGACAGGGACCTATGGCTACACCTTC	CASSLSWTGTYGYTF
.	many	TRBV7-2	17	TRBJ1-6	TGTGCCAGCAGCTTAGGGTCGCCTGGGTTTATTAATTCACCCCTCCACTTT	CASSLGSPGFINSPLHF
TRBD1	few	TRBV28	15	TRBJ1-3	TGTGCCAGCAGCCCTGGGACAGGGGCCTTGTTCACCATATATTTT	CASSPGTGALFTIYF
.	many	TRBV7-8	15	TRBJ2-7	TGTGCCAGCAGTTTTCACGGGGGACGTTCCCACGAGCAGTACTTC	CASSFHGGRSHEQYF
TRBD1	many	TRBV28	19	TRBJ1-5	TGTGCCAGCAGTTTAATCTCTAGGGGGGGACAGGGTAGCAATCAGCCCCAGCATTTT	CASSLISRGGQGSNQPQHF
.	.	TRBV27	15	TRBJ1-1	TGTGCCAGCAGTGCCCCCAGGGGCGGGGACACTGAAGCTTTCTTT	CASSAPRGGDTEAFF
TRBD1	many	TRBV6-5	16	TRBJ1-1	TGTGCCAGCAGTTACACTGGGACAGGAATAAACACTGAAGCTTTCTTT	CASSYTGTGINTEAFF
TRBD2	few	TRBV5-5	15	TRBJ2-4	TGTGCCAGCAGCTTTAGCGGGGGGGCCAATGACATTCAGTACTTC	CASSFSGGANDIQYF
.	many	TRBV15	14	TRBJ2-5	TGTGCCACCAGTCGGGGCCCTGGCGGGGAGACCCAGTACTTC	CATSRGPGGETQYF
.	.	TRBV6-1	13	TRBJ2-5	TGTGCCAGCAAAGGACAGACCCAAGAGACCCAGTACTTC	CASKGQTQETQYF
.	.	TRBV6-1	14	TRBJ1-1	TGTGCCAGCAGCACCAAAGCCCTGAACACTGAAGCTTTCTTT	CASSTKALNTEAFF
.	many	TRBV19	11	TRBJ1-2	TGTGCCAGTCAGGCGCTCTATGGCTACACCTTC	CASQALYGYTF
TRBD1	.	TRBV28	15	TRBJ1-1	TGTGCCAGCCTCCCCCCCTCGGGACAGGGCACTGAAGCTTTCTTT	CASLPPSGQGTEAFF
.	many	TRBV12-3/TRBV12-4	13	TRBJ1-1	TGTGCCAGCAGTTGGGCTGCTAGCACTGAAGCTTTCTTT	CASSWAASTEAFF
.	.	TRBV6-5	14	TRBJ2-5	TGTGCCAGCAGTTACTCGGATATCCAAGAGACCCAGTACTTC	CASSYSDIQETQYF
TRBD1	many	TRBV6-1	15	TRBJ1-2	TGTGCCAGCAGTGAACTCGGGACAGGGGCCTATGGCTACACCTTC	CASSELGTGAYGYTF
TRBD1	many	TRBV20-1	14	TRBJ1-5	TGCAGTGCTAGAGTTGGGACAGCCAATCAGCCCCAGCATTTT	CSARVGTANQPQHF
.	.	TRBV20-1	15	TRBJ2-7	TGCAGTGCTAGAGGGGGTCAGGGAAACGCTGGTGAGCAGTACTTC	CSARGGQGNAGEQYF
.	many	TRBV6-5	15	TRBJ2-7	TGTGCCAGCAGTTACTCCTTGGGGAGCTCCTACGAGCAGTACTTC	CASSYSLGSSYEQYF
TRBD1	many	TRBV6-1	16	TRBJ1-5	TGTGCCAGCGGAGGGACAGGGGGAATCATGGGAGAGCCCCAGCATTTT	CASGGTGGIMGEPQHF
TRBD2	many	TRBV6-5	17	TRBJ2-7	TGTGCCAGCAGTTCGGATAGCGGGAGGACGAGCTCCTACGAGCAGTACTTC	CASSSDSGRTSSYEQYF
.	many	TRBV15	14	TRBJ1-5	TGTGCCACCAGCAGAGATTATGGACGTCAGCCCCAGCATTTT	CATSRDYGRQPQHF
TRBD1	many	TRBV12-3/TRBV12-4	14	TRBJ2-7	TGTGCCAGCAGTCGAGACAGGGGGTACAACGAGCAGTACTTC	CASSRDRGYNEQYF
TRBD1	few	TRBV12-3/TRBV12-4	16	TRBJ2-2	TGTGCCTGCAGTTTCGCGACAGGGGGCCGGACCGGGGAGCTGTTTTTT	CACSFATGGRTGELFF
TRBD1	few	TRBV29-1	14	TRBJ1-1	TGCAGCGTCGGAGGGTCGACAGGGGTCGGTGAAGCTTTCTTT	CSVGGSTGVGEAFF
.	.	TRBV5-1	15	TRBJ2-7	TGCGCCAGCAGCTTGTCCTCAGGATCAGGGTACGAGCAGTACTTC	CASSLSSGSGYEQYF
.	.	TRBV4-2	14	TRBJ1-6	TGTGCCAGCAGCCAAGATTCGAGGGTTTCACCCCTCCACTTT	CASSQDSRVSPLHF
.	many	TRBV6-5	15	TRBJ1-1	TGTGCCAGCAGTTACTCGTCGGGGGGGGGCACTGAAGCTTTCTTT	CASSYSSGGGTEAFF
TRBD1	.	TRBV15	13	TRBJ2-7	TGTGCCACCAGCAGGACAGGGGGCTACGAGCAGTACTTC	CATSRTGGYEQYF
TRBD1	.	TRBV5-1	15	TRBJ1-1	TGCGCCAGCAGCTTGGGGGCAGGGGGCTTGACTGAAGCTTTCTTT	CASSLGAGGLTEAFF
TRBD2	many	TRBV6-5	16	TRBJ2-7	TGTGCCAGCAGTTACCCCCTGGGAGGGATTGGGTACGAGCAGTACTTC	CASSYPLGGIGYEQYF
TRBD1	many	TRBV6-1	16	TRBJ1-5	TGTGCCAGCAGTGAATTTTTGCAGGGGGCAGGTCAGCCCCAGCATTTT	CASSEFLQGAGQPQHF
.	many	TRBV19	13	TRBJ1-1	TGTGCCAGTAGTAACCAGGCAGGCACTGAAGCTTTCTTT	CASSNQAGTEAFF
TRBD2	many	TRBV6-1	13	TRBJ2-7	TGTGCCAGCCAGACTAGCGGGAGTGGAGAGCAGTACTTC	CASQTSGSGEQYF
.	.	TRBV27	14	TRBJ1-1	TGTGCCAGCAGTTTACAGGCGGGACTGCCTGATGCTTTCTTT	CASSLQAGLPDAFF
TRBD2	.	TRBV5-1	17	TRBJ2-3	TGCGCCAGCAGCTTGCCCGGACTAGCGGGAGGCACAGATACGCAGTATTTT	CASSLPGLAGGTDTQYF
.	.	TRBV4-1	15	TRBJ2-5	TGCGCCAGCAGCCAAGGGAGGGGTACCCAAGAGACCCAGTACTTC	CASSQGRGTQETQYF
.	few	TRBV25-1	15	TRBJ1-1	TGTGCCAGCAGTGTTTCTTCCGTTGGGGCCACTGAAGCTTTCTTT	CASSVSSVGATEAFF